This T cell receptor (beta chain) was sequenced during a study of blood T cell repertoires in COVID-19. Study context: The origin of the acute and convalescent COVID-19 samples was the United States, Italy and Spain. T cells, B-cell-depleted T cells, or PBMCs supplied cDNA or gDNA.

Under the authors' procedure: Reference gene primer amplification yielded estimated nucleated cell counts. Generated by immunoSEQ multiplex PCR, the TCRdb table keeps only in-frame clones and is missing some. D and trimming were read from the DNA, whereas the V and J calls and clone size are those reported in that table. This sample carries tens of thousands of clones, 60% to 80% of them seen once, and the ten largest clones take approximately 2.5%. V lost 7 bases, J lost 3 bases, and 6 bases stayed unmatched. Germline V gene sequence: CDR1 SNHLY, CDR2 FYNNEI. This CDR3 has 15 residues. Enrolled during active infection, Seattle patients were then followed longitudinally.

The clonotype originates from a man between 65 and 85 years old with COVID-19, enrolled during active disease. The V and J genes are TRBV2 and TRBJ1-4; TRBD1 matches 9 bases. Source material: peripheral blood. CDR3 bases: TGTGCCAGCAACGACAGGGGGGGGTCTAATGAAAAACTGTTTTTT. This translates into CASNDRGGSNEKLFF.